This T cell receptor (beta chain) was captured in a study of blood T cell repertoires in COVID-19. For the study at large: From the United States, Italy and Spain came samples of acute and convalescent COVID-19. From T cells, B-cell-depleted T cells, or PBMCs came the material, which was cDNA or gDNA.

The CDR3 totals 14 residues. Looked up from germline, CDR1 is SGHNT and CDR2 is YYREEE (reference sequence). Trimming stripped 9 bases from V and 1 base from J, with 16 bases between. Some clones are missing from TCRdb's copy, which holds only in-frame ones; the method was immunoSEQ multiplex PCR. This sample has more than 100,000 clones; about 80% occur once, and the top ten carry about 17%. Sequencing used peripheral blood. The clonotype originates from a woman aged 45-65 years with acute or convalescent COVID-19. The chain has TRBV5-4 and TRBJ1-1, with D perhaps matching TRBD1 (6 bases). The CDR3 loop is CATRNGQPNTEAFF. The DNA of the CDR3 is TGTGCCACCAGAAATGGACAGCCGAACACTGAAGCTTTCTTT.